This T cell receptor (beta chain) was sequenced for a study of shared T cell receptors in the human thymus. Germline V lookup: CDR1 KGHSY, CDR2 FQNENV. Trimming left V 2 bases short and J 2 bases short, with 28 bases between. This CDR3 is built from 20 residues. Sequencing was performed with immunoSEQ multiplex PCR; in TCRdb, only in-frame clones are kept and a portion is missing. The sample contains hundreds of thousands of clones, more than 70% of which appear only once. These data were likewise used in another study, on human thymus T cells. Turning to that study: The donor group consisted of healthy Finnish infants who were having corrective surgery for congenital heart defects. Highly overlapping thymic repertoires among unrelated individuals were reported in related research.

The V and J genes are TRBV16 and TRBJ2-7; a possible D gene is TRBD2 (5 bases). The TCR sequence derives from a boy under two years old with a congenital heart defect. The sequenced sample consisted of thymocytes. For the CDR3, the DNA is TGTGCCAGCAGCCAAATTGGAGGAGGATGGGGTACCCAACCAACCTACGAGCAGTACTTC. This gives the protein CASSQIGGGWGTQPTYEQYF.